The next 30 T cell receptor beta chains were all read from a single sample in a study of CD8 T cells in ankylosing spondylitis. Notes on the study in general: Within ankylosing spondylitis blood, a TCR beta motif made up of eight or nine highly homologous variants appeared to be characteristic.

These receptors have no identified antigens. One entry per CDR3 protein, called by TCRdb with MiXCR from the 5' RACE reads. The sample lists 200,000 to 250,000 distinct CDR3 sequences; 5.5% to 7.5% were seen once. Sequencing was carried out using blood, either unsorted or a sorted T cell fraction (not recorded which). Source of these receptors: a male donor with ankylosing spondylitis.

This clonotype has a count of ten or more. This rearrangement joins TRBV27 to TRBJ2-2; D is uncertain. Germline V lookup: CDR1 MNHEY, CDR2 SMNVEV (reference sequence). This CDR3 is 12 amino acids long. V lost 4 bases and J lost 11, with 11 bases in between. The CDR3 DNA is TGTGCCAGCAGTTCCCTCGAGGCAGAGCTGTTTTTT. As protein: CASSSLEAELFF.

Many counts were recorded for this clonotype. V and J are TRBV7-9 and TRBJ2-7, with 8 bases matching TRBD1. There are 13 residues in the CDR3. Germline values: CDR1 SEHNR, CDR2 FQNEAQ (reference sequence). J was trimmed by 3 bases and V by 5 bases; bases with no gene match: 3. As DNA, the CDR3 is TGTGCCAGCAGCACTGACAGGGGCTACGAGCAGTACTTC. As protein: CASSTDRGYEQYF. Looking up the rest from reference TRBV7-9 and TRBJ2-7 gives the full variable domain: DTGVSQNPRHKITKRGQNVTFRCDPISEHNRLYWYRQTLGQGPEFLTYFQNEAQLEKSRLLSDRFSAERPKGSFSTLEIQRTEQGDSAMYLCASSTDRGYEQYFGPGTRLTVT.

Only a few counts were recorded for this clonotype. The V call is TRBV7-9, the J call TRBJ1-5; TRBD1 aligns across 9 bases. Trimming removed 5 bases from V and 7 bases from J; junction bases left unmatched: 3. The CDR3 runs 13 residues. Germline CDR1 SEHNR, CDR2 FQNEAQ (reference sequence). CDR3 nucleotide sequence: TGTGCCAGCAGCGGGACAGGGTTACAGCCCCAGCATTTT. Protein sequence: CASSGTGLQPQHF.

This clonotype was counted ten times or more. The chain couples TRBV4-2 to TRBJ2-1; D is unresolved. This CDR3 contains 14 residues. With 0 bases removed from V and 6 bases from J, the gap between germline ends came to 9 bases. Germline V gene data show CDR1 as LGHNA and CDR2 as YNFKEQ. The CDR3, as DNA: TGTGCCAGCAGCCAAGATAACCCTTTCAATGAGCAGTTCTTC. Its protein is CASSQDNPFNEQFF.

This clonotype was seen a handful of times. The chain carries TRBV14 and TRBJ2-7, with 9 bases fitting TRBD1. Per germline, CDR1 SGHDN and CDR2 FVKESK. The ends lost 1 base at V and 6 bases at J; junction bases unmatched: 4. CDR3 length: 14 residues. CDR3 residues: CASSQATGGSEQYF. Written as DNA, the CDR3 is TGTGCCAGCAGCCAAGCGACAGGGGGGAGCGAGCAGTACTTC.

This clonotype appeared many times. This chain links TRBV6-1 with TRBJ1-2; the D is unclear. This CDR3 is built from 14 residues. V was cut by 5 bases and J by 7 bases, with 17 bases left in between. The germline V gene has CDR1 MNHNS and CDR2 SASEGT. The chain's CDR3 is CASSPTALGSGYTF. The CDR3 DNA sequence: TGTGCCAGCAGTCCAACGGCCCTGGGCTCTGGCTACACCTTC.

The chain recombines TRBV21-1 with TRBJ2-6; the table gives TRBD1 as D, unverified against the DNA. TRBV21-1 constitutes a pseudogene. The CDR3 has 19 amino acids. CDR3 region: CASSKFSDTGRSGANVLTF. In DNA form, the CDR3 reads TGTGCCAGCAGCAAATTCTCGGACACAGGGCGGTCTGGGGCCAACGTCCTGACTTTC.

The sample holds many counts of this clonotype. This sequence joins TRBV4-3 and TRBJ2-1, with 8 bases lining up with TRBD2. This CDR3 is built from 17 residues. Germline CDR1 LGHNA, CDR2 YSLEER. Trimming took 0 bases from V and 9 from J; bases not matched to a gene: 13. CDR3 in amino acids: CASSQDRAGGFMTEQFF. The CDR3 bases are TGCGCCAGCAGCCAAGATCGGGCGGGAGGCTTTATGACTGAGCAGTTCTTC.

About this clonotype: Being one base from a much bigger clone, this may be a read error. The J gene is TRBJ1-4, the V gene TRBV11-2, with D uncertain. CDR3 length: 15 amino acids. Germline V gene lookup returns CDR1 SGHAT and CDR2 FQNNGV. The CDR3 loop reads CASSLGRRINEELFF. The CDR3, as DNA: TGTGCCAGCAGCTTAGGTAGAAGAATAAATGAAGAACTGTTTTTT.

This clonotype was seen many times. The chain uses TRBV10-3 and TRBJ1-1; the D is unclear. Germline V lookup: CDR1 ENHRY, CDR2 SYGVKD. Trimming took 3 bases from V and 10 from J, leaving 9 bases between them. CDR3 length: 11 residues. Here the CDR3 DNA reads TGTGCCATCAGTGATGACTTAGGAGCTTTCTTT. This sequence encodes CAISDDLGAFF.

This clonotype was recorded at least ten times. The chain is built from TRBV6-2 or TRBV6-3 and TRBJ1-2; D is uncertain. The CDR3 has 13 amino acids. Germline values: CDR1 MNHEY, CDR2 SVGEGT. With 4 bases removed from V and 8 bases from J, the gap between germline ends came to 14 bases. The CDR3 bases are TGTGCCAGCAGTTTTCGGACTATCTGGGGCTACACCTTC. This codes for CASSFRTIWGYTF.

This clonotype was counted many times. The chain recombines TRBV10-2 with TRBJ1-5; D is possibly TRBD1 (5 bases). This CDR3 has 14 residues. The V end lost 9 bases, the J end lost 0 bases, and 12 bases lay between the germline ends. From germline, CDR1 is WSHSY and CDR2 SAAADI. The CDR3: CASSGTDSNQPQHF. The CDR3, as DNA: TGCGCCAGTTCCGGGACGGATAGCAATCAGCCCCAGCATTTT.

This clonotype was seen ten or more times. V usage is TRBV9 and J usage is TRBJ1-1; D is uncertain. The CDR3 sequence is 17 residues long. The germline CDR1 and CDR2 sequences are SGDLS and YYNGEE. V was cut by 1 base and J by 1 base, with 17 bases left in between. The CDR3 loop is CASSVTALELPNTEAFF. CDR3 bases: TGTGCCAGCAGCGTAACGGCCCTTGAACTACCGAACACTGAAGCTTTCTTT.

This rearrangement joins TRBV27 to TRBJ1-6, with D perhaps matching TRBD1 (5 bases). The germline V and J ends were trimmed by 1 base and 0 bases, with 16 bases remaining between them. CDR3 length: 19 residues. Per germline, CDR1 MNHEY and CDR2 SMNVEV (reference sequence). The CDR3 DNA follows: TGTGCCAGCAGTTTATATGGTCCGGCAGGGAGCTCCTATAATTCACCCCTCCACTTT. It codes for CASSLYGPAGSSYNSPLHF.

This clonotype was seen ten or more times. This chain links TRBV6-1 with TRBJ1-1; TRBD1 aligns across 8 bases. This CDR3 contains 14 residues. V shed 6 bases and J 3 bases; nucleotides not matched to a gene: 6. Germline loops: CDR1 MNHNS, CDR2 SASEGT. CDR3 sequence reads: CASRRTGRDTEAFF. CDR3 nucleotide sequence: TGTGCCAGCAGAAGGACAGGGCGGGACACTGAAGCTTTCTTT.

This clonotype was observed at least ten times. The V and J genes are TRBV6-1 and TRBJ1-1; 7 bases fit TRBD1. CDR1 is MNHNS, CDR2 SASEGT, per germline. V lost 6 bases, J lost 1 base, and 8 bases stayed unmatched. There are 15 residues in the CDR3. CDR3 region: CASRGDRKWNTEAFF. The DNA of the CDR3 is TGTGCCAGCAGAGGGGACAGAAAGTGGAACACTGAAGCTTTCTTT.

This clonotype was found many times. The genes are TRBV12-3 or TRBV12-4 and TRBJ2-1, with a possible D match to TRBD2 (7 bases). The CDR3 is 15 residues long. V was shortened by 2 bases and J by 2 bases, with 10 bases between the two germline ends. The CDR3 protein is CASSLWRGPYNEQFF. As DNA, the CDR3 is TGTGCCAGCAGTTTATGGCGGGGGCCCTACAATGAGCAGTTCTTC.

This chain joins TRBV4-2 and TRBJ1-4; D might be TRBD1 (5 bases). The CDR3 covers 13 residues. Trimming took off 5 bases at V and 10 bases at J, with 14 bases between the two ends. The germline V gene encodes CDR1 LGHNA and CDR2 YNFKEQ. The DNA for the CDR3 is TGTGCCAGCAGCTCGCGGACTGGGGGAAAACTGTTTTTT. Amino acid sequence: CASSSRTGGKLFF.

In DNA, the CDR3 is TGTGCCAGCAGTGGACGGAGCAATGAGCAGTTCTTC. Translation: CASSGRSNEQFF. This sequence joins TRBV2 and TRBJ2-1, with D unresolved. The germline V and J ends were trimmed by 4 bases and 6 bases, with 7 bases remaining between them. The CDR3 is 12 amino acids. Germline V gene lookup returns CDR1 SNHLY and CDR2 FYNNEI.

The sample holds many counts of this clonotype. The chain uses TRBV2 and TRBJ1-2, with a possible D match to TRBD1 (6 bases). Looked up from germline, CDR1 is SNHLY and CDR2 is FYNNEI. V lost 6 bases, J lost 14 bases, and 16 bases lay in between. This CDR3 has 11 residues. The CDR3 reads CASREDSTSTF. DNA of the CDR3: TGTGCCAGCAGGGAGGACAGTACCTCGACCTTC.

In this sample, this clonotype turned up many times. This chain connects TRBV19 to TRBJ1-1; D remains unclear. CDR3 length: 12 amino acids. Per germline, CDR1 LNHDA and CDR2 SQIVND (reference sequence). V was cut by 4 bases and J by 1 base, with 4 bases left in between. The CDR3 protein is CASSTRNTEAFF. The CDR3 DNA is TGTGCCAGTAGTACCCGGAACACTGAAGCTTTCTTT.

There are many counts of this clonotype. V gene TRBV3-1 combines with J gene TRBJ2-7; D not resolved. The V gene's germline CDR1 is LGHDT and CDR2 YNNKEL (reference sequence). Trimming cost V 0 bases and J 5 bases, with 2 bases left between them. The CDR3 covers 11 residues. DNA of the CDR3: TGTGCCAGCAGCCAAGACAACGAGCAGTACTTC. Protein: CASSQDNEQYF.

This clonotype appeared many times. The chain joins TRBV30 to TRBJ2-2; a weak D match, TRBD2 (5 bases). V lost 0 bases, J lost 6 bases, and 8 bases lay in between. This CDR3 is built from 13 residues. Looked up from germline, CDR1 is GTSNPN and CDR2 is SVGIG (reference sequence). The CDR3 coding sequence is TGTGCCTGGAGTGTATCTAGCCCCGGGGAGCTGTTTTTT. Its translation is CAWSVSSPGELFF.

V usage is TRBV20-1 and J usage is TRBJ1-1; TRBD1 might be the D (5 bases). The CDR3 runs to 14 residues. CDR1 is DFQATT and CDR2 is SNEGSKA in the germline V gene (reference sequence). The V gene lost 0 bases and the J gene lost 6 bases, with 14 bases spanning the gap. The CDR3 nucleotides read TGCAGTGCTAGAGATAGGGACGGGGGTGCTGAAGCTTTCTTT. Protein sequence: CSARDRDGGAEAFF.

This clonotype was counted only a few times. CDR3: CASGGVVGQYF. The CDR3 DNA sequence: TGTGCCAGCGGGGGGGTGGTTGGGCAGTACTTC. The gene calls are TRBV7-6 and TRBJ2-7, with 7 bases lining up with TRBD2. The CDR3 is made up of 11 amino acids. Germline trimming cut 8 bases from V and 9 bases from J; bases unmatched to any gene: 7. CDR1 and CDR2 (germline): SGHVS, FNYEAQ. The full variable domain, completed using reference TRBV7-6 and TRBJ2-7, is GAGVSQSPRYKVTKRGQDVALRCDPISGHVSLYWYRQALGQGPEFLTYFNYEAQQDKSGLPNDRFSAERPEGSISTLTIQRTEQRDSAMYRCASGGVVGQYFGPGTRLTVT.

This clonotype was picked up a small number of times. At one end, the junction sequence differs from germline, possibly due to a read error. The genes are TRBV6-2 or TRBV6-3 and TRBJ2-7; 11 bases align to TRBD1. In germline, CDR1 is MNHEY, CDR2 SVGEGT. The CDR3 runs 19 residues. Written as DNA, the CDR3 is TGTGCCAGCACTTACCCCACAGGGGCCGGACAGGGGGCGCTGAACGAGCAGTACTTC. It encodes CASTYPTGAGQGALNEQYF.

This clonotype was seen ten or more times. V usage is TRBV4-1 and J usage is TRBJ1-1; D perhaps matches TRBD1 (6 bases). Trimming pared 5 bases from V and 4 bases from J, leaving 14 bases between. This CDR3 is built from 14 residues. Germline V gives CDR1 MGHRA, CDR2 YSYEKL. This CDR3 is CASSSRTEATEAFF. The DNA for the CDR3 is TGCGCCAGCAGCTCTAGGACAGAGGCCACTGAAGCTTTCTTT.

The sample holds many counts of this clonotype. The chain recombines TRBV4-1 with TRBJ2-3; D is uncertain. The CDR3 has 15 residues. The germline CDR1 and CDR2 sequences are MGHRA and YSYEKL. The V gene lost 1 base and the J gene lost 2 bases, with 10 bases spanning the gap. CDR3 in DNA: TGCGCCAGCAGCCAAGTGCTGATGGTCACAGATACGCAGTATTTT. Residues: CASSQVLMVTDTQYF.

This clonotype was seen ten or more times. The CDR3 DNA reads TGCGCCAGCAGCCTTCGATTGGGGACTAGCGCCTCTGTAGAGCAGTACTTC. This sequence encodes CASSLRLGTSASVEQYF. This chain links TRBV4-3 with TRBJ2-7, with 10 bases fitting TRBD2. CDR3 length: 17 residues. Trimming took 4 bases from V and 7 from J; bases not matched to a gene: 16. From germline, CDR1 is LGHNA and CDR2 YSLEER.

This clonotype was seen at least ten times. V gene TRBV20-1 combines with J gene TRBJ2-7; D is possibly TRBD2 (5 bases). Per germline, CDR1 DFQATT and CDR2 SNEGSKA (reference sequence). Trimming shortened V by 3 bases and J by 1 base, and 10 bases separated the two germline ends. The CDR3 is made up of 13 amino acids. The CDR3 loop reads CSASPRTSYEQYF. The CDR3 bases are TGCAGTGCTAGTCCCAGGACTTCCTACGAGCAGTACTTC.